The TCR beta chain under discussion was sequenced for a study of CD8 T cells in ankylosing spondylitis. Overall study findings and caveats: A motif of 7 to 9 highly homologous TCR beta variants was seen as apparently characteristic of ankylosing spondylitis blood. Some motif variants were previously reported in reactive arthritis synovial fluid and blood.

Turning to this clonotype: What it binds is unknown.

In making TCR beta libraries, quantitative 5'-RACE with molecular barcodes was used. TCRdb re-derived calls from the 5' RACE reads in MiXCR, one entry per CDR3 protein. Of approximately 550,000 distinct CDR3 sequences in the sample, more than 9.5% were seen once. The germline V and J ends were trimmed by 0 bases and 2 bases, with 10 bases remaining between them. Germline CDR1 and CDR2: SGHRS and YFSETQ. There are 15 residues in the CDR3. Sequencing used blood, either unsorted or a sorted T cell fraction (not recorded which). The rearrangement joins TRBV5-1 to TRBJ2-3; D may be TRBD1 (5 bases). The receptor was derived from a male donor with ankylosing spondylitis. CDR3 residues: CASSLEQVSTDTQYF. CDR3 bases: TGCGCCAGCAGCTTGGAACAGGTTTCCACAGATACGCAGTATTTT.